This T cell receptor (beta chain) was recovered during a study of T cells in Graves' hyperthyroidism and ophthalmopathy. Study conclusions and caveats: The model anticipated ophthalmopathy a median about 6.5 months pre-onset.

RNA transcripts provided the source from which TCR beta CDR3 regions were amplified. First-round RT-PCR of the TCR CDR3 relied on the HTBI primer set. TCRdb recomputed calls from the multiplex PCR reads with MiXCR, one row per CDR3 protein. The sample contains 250,000 to 300,000 distinct CDR3 sequences, less than 15% of which appear only once. This clonotype was seen only a few times. Its cognate antigen is unknown. The CDR3 loop spans 16 amino acids. Germline CDR1 MGHRA, CDR2 YSYEKL. J was trimmed by 5 bases and V by 0 bases; bases with no gene match: 5. Diagnosing involved the use of clinical symptoms, serum thyroxine and TRAb, thyroid ultrasound and orbital computed tomography.

The sample consisted of blood. This chain joins TRBV4-1 and TRBJ2-3; 10 nucleotides agree with TRBD2. The sequence came from a woman aged 40 to 55 with Graves' hyperthyroidism that later progressed to Graves' ophthalmopathy. CDR3 nucleotides: TGCGCCAGCAGCCAAGATCAAGCGGGAGGGGGAGATACGCAGTATTTT. It translates to CASSQDQAGGGDTQYF.